Each of the 7 T cell receptor beta chains below was sequenced from the same sample in a study of technical replicates of blood from a handful of donors. TCRdb keeps only in-frame clones here, not all; method: immunoSEQ multiplex PCR. The sample has tens of thousands of clones, approximately 90% seen once. Sequenced: T cells isolated from PBMCs. These TCRs come from a human donor in good health.

The chain recombines TRBV6-5 with TRBJ1-1, with a weak D call TRBD1 (5 bases). Trimming took 4 bases from V and 11 from J, leaving 17 bases between them. This CDR3 region has 13 residues. The V gene's germline CDR1 is MNHEY and CDR2 SVGAGI. The CDR3 is CASSFAGGVRAFF. The CDR3 DNA reads as TGTGCCAGCAGTTTTGCGGGGGGGGTTAGGGCTTTCTTT.

Turning to this clone: The same CDR3 arises from other DNA sequences in this sample as well. The chain employs TRBV7-9 and TRBJ1-5; D perhaps matches TRBD1 (5 bases). The CDR3 length is 14 residues. V lost 3 bases, J lost 5 bases, and 11 bases lay in between. Per germline, CDR1 SEHNR and CDR2 FQNEAQ (reference sequence). CDR3 nucleotides: TGTGCCAGCAGCTTCGCAGGGTCGGATCAGCCCCAGCATTTT. Translated: CASSFAGSDQPQHF.

J is TRBJ2-7 and V is TRBV5-5, with a tentative D call TRBD1 (5 bases). CDR1 and CDR2 from the germline V gene are SGHKS and YYEKEE (reference sequence). The CDR3 covers 14 residues. The V end lost 4 bases, the J end lost 0 bases, and 11 bases lay between the germline ends. The CDR3 bases are TGTGCCAGCAGCGTAGACAGAAGCTCCTACGAGCAGTACTTC. It codes for CASSVDRSSYEQYF. The full variable domain, with the rest looked up from reference TRBV5-5 and TRBJ2-7, is DAGVTQSPTHLIKTRGQQVTLRCSPISGHKSVSWYQQVLGQGPQFIFQYYEKEERGRGNFPDRFSARQFPNYSSELNVNALLLGDSALYLCASSVDRSSYEQYFGPGTRLTVT.

This chain links TRBV7-9 with TRBJ2-1, with 10 bases that match TRBD2. The V gene's germline CDR1 is SEHNR and CDR2 FQNEAQ (reference sequence). V was clipped by 5 bases and J by 8 bases; unmatched bases: 9. The length of the CDR3 is 15 residues. CDR3 DNA: TGTGCCAGCAGCCGGCGGGCTAGCGGGAGTTATGAGCAGTTCTTC. This encodes CASSRRASGSYEQFF.

The chain is built from TRBV18 and TRBJ2-2; the match to TRBD1 covers 8 bases. Germline assignment: CDR1 KGHSH and CDR2 LQKENI. There are 17 residues in the CDR3. The trim removed 4 bases at V and 6 bases at J, leaving 13 bases unmatched. DNA of the CDR3: TGTGCCAGCTCACAGGACAGGGCCCAGGGTTGGGCCGGGGAGCTGTTTTTT. Its translation: CASSQDRAQGWAGELFF.

The chain has TRBV5-1 and TRBJ2-1; D perhaps matches TRBD1 (6 bases). Trimming removed 0 bases at V and 8 bases at J, with 12 bases between. CDR3 size: 14 residues. The germline V gene has CDR1 SGHRS and CDR2 YFSETQ. The DNA for the CDR3 is TGCGCCAGCAGCTTGGCAGGGGTGGTGGATGAGCAGTTCTTC. It is translated as CASSLAGVVDEQFF.

This chain uses TRBV5-1 with TRBJ2-7; 9 bases agree with TRBD1. The CDR3 extends over 14 amino acids. CDR1 SGHRS and CDR2 YFSETQ come from the germline V gene. V gave up 4 bases and J gave up 5 bases; unmatched junction bases: 7. CDR3 sequence (DNA): TGCGCCAGCAGCCCGCGGACAGGGGTCCACGAGCAGTACTTC. It translates to CASSPRTGVHEQYF.